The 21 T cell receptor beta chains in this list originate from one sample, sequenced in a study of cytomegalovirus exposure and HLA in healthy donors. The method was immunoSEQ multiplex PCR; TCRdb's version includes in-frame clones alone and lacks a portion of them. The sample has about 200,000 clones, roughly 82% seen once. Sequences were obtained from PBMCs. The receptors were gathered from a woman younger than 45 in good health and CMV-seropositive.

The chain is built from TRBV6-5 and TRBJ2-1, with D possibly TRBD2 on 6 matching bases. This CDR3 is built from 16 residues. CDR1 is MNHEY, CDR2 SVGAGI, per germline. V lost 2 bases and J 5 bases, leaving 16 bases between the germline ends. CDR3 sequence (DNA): TGTGCCAGCAGTTACAGGACTATCCGGAGGGACAATGAGCAGTTCTTC. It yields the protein CASSYRTIRRDNEQFF.

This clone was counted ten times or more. The chain's CDR3 is CASSIAGVPEQYF. The CDR3 bases are TGTGCCAGCAGTATAGCGGGAGTCCCCGAGCAGTACTTC. The chain recombines TRBV11-2 with TRBJ2-7, with TRBD2 matching over 9 bases. With 6 bases clipped from V and 6 bases from J, the junction kept 6 bases outside the gene matches. Germline values: CDR1 SGHAT, CDR2 FQNNGV. The CDR3 loop spans 13 amino acids.

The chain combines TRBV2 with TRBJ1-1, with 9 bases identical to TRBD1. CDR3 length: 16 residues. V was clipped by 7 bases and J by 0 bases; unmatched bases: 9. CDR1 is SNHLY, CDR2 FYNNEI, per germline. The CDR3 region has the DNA TGTGCCAGCAAGTCCGGGACAGGGCGCGTGAACACTGAAGCTTTCTTT. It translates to CASKSGTGRVNTEAFF. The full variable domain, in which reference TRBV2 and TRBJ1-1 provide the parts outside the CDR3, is EPEVTQTPSHQVTQMGQEVILRCVPISNHLYFYWYRQILGQKVEFLVSFYNNEISEKSEIFDDQFSVERPDGSNFTLKIRSTKLEDSAMYFCASKSGTGRVNTEAFFGQGTRLTVV.

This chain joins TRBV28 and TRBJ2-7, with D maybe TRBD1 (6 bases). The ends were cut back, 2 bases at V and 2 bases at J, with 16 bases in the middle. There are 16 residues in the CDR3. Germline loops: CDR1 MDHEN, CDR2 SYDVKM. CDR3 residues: CASSLADGTQAYEQYF. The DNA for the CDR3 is TGTGCCAGCAGTTTAGCCGACGGGACACAAGCCTACGAGCAGTACTTC. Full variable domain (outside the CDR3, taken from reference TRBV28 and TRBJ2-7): DVKVTQSSRYLVKRTGEKVFLECVQDMDHENMFWYRQDPGLGLRLIYFSYDVKMKEKGDIPEGYSVSREKKERFSLILESASTNQTSMYLCASSLADGTQAYEQYFGPGTRLTVT.

For the CDR3, the DNA is TGTGCCAGCAGTTCGACCGGGACAGGGGAAAATGAGCAGTTCTTC. As protein: CASSSTGTGENEQFF. The chain has TRBV6-5 and TRBJ2-1, with 10 bases matching TRBD1. This CDR3 spans 15 amino acids. V was clipped by 4 bases and J by 7 bases; unmatched bases: 7. The germline CDR1 and CDR2 sequences are MNHEY and SVGAGI.

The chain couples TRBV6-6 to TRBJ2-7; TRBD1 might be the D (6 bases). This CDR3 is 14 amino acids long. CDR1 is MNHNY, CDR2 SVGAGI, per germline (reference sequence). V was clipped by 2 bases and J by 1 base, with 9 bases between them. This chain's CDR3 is CASSYGDTSYEQYF. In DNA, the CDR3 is TGTGCCAGCAGTTACGGGGACACTTCCTACGAGCAGTACTTC.

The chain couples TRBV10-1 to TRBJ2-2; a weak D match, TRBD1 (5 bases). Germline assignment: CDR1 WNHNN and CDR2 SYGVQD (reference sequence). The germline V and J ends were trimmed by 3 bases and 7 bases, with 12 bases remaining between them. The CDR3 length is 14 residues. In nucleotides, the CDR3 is TGCGCCAGCAGTGACAGGGTGGGCGTCGGGGAGCTGTTTTTT. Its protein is CASSDRVGVGELFF.

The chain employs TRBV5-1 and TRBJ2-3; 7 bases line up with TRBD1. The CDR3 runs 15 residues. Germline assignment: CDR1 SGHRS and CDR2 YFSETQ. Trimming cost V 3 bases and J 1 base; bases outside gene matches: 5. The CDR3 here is CASSSLDRGTDTQYF. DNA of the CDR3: TGCGCCAGCAGCTCCCTTGACAGGGGCACAGATACGCAGTATTTT.

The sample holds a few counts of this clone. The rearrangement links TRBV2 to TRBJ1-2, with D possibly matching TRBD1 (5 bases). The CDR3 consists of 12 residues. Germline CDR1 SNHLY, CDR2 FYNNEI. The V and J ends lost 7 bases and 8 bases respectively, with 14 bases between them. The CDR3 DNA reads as TGTGCCAGCACTTCCGGGGGTTGGGGCTACACCTTC. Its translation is CASTSGGWGYTF.

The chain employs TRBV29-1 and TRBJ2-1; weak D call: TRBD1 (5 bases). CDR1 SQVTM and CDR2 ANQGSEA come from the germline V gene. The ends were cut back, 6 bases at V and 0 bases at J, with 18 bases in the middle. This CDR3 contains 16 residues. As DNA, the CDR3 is TGCAGCGTCCCTGGGGCGACCATGCACTCCTACAATGAGCAGTTCTTC. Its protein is CSVPGATMHSYNEQFF.

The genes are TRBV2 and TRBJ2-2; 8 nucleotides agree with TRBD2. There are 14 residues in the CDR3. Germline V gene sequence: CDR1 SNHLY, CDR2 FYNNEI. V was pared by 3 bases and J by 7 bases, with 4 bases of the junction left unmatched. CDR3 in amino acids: CASSDKREIGELFF. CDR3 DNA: TGTGCCAGCAGTGATAAGCGGGAGATCGGGGAGCTGTTTTTT.

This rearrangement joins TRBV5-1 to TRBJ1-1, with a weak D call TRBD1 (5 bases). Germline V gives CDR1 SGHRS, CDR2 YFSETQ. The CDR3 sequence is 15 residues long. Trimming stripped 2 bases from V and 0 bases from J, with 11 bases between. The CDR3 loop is CASSFRGTMNTEAFF. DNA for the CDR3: TGCGCCAGCAGCTTCCGGGGGACCATGAACACTGAAGCTTTCTTT. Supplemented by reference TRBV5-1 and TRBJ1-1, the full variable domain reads KAGVTQTPRYLIKTRGQQVTLSCSPISGHRSVSWYQQTPGQGLQFLFEYFSETQRNKGNFPGRFSGRQFSNSRSEMNVSTLELGDSALYLCASSFRGTMNTEAFFGQGTRLTVV.

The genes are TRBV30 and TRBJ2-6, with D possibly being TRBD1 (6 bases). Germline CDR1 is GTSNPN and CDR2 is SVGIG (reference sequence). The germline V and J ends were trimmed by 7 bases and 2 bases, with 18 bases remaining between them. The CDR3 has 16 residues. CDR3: CAFPRGEVAGANVLTF. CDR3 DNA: TGTGCCTTCCCCAGGGGCGAGGTCGCTGGGGCCAACGTCCTGACTTTC.

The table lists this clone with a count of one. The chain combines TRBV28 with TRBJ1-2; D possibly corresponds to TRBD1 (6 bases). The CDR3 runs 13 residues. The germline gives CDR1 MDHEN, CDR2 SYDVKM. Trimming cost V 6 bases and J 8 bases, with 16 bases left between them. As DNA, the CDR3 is TGTGCCAGCAGCTCCGGACACAGGGACGGCTACACCTTC. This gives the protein CASSSGHRDGYTF.

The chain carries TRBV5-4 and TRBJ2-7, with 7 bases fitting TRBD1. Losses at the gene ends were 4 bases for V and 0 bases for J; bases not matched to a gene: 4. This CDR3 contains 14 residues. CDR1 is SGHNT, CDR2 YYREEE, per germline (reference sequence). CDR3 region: CASSQDRSSYEQYF. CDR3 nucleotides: TGTGCCAGCAGCCAGGACAGGTCCTCCTACGAGCAGTACTTC.

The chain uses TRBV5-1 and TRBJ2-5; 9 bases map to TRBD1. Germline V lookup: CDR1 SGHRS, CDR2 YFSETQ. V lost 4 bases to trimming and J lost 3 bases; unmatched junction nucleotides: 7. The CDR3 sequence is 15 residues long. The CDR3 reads CASSPGTGREETQYF. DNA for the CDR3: TGCGCCAGCAGCCCCGGGACAGGGAGGGAAGAGACCCAGTACTTC.

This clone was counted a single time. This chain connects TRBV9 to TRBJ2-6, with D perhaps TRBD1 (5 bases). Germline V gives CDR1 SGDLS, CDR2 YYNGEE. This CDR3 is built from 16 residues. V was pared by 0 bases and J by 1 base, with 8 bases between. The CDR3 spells CASSVVRASGANVLTF. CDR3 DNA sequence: TGTGCCAGCAGCGTAGTCAGGGCTTCTGGGGCCAACGTCCTGACTTTC.

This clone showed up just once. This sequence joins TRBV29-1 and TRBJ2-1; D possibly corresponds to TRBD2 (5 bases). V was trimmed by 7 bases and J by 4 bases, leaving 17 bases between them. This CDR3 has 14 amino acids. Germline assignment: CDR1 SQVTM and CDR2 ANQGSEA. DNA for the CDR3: TGCAGCGGGATTAGACTCGCGGGTTACAATGAGCAGTTCTTC. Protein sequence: CSGIRLAGYNEQFF.

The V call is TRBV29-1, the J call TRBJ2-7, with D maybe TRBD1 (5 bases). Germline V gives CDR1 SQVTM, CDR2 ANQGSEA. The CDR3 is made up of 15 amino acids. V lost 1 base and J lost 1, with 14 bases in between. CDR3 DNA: TGCAGCGTTGAAGGATCTAGAGACAGTTCCTACGAGCAGTACTTC. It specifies CSVEGSRDSSYEQYF.

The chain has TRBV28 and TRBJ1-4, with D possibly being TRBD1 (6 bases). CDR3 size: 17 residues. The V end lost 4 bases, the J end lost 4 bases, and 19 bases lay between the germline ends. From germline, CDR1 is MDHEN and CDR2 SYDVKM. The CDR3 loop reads CASSSNMGAYLNEKLFF. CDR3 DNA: TGTGCCAGCAGTTCCAACATGGGGGCGTACCTTAATGAAAAACTGTTTTTT. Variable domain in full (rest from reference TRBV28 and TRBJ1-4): DVKVTQSSRYLVKRTGEKVFLECVQDMDHENMFWYRQDPGLGLRLIYFSYDVKMKEKGDIPEGYSVSREKKERFSLILESASTNQTSMYLCASSSNMGAYLNEKLFFGSGTQLSVL.

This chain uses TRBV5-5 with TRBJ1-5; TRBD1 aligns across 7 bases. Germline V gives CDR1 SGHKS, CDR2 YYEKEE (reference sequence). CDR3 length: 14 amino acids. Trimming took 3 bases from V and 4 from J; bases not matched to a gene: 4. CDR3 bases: TGTGCCAGCAGCTGGACAGGCCTAAATCAGCCCCAGCATTTT. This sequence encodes CASSWTGLNQPQHF.